The T cell receptor (beta chain) described here comes from a study of blood T cells in healthy people across ages. It was with a sample-barcoded 5' primer and a J-beta primer mix that a second PCR of roughly 6 to 12 cycles was run. In TCRdb, the 5' RACE reads were re-called with MiXCR into one record per CDR3 protein. This repertoire shows some 850,000 distinct CDR3 sequences, under 30% found once; its top ten account for about 3%. These data were likewise used in another study, on T cells of mothers and their children.

The sequence was obtained from a boy younger than 18 in good health. Sequenced sample: blood.

CDR3 loop: CSALRGLVNEQFF. For the CDR3, the DNA is TGCAGCGCGCTCAGGGGGCTGGTCAATGAGCAGTTCTTC. The chain has TRBV29-1 and TRBJ2-1, with TRBD1 identical over 8 bases. The junction had 8 bases not matched to a gene; V was cut back by 7 bases and J by 6 bases. Germline V gene lookup returns CDR1 SQVTM and CDR2 ANQGSEA. CDR3 length: 13 amino acids.